This paragraph covers one T cell receptor beta chain sequence. The sample belongs to a study of low-dose radiotherapy and immunotherapy resistance in tumors. Study background: Patients were given intravenous nivolumab 240 mg every two weeks plus ipilimumab 1 mg/kg every six weeks. Patients' oral aspirin dose was 300 mg daily across four cycles from cycle 1 day 1.

CDR3 length equals 16 residues. With V trimmed by 5 bases and J by 0 bases, 5 bases remained unmatched. Germline CDR1 reads LNHDA; CDR2 reads SQIVND (reference sequence). Donors were administered nivolumab, ipilimumab, aspirin and low-dose cyclophosphamide, together with low-dose radiotherapy. Inclusion covered patients whose advanced solid tumors lacked tumor-infiltrating lymphocytes. Alpha and beta chains were covered, as first-strand cDNA relied on TRAV- and TRBV-specific primers. Over roughly 18 PCR cycles, TCRs were amplified from a constant-region primer and V-primer adapter. TCRdb called the reads again in MiXCR, with one record for every CDR3 protein. The sample shows approximately 7,800 distinct CDR3 sequences, 53% of them seen only once.

The chain carries TRBV19 and TRBJ1-1; the match to TRBD1 covers 11 bases. The receptor's source is a human donor with advanced metastatic prostate, ovarian, gallbladder or colorectal cancer (not recorded which). This table probably holds off-target reads from a library built for another chain. CDR3 nucleotides: TGTGCCAGTAGTGGCGGACAGGGGGCCCTGAACACTGAAGCTTTCTTT. Its translation is CASSGGQGALNTEAFF. Variable domain in full (rest from reference TRBV19 and TRBJ1-1): DGGITQSPKYLFRKEGQNVTLSCEQNLNHDAMYWYRQDPGQGLRLIYYSQIVNDFQKGDIAEGYSVSREKKESFPLTVTSAQKNPTAFYLCASSGGQGALNTEAFFGQGTRLTVV.